What follows are 18 T cell receptor beta chains derived from one specimen sequenced in a study of shared clonotypes between healthy human individuals. Sequenced by immunoSEQ multiplex PCR; TCRdb stores in-frame clones only, minus some. The sample yields some 2,000,000 clones, 85% to 95% seen once. Sequenced input: naive CD4+ T cells sorted from blood. Subset defined: CD45RA+ positively selected. These TCRs come from a young man in good health.

Of note for this clone: The sample holds other DNA sequences that translate to the same CDR3. J is TRBJ2-7 and V is TRBV18, with D possibly matching TRBD2 (5 bases). The CDR3 length is 13 residues. Trimming shortened V by 2 bases and J by 1 base, and 6 bases separated the two germline ends. From germline, CDR1 is KGHSH and CDR2 LQKENI. The CDR3 is CASSPSGSYEQYF. CDR3 DNA sequence: TGTGCCAGCTCACCATCGGGGTCCTACGAGCAGTACTTC.

The chain employs TRBV19 and TRBJ2-2; the D gene is possibly TRBD2 (6 bases). The CDR3 contains 15 residues. Trimming stripped 5 bases from V and 3 bases from J, with 13 bases between. Germline V gives CDR1 LNHDA, CDR2 SQIVND (reference sequence). CDR3 sequence: CASSHISGDTGELFF. CDR3 in DNA: TGTGCCAGTAGTCATATCTCGGGAGACACCGGGGAGCTGTTTTTT. Drawing the rest from reference TRBV19 and TRBJ2-2, the complete variable domain is DGGITQSPKYLFRKEGQNVTLSCEQNLNHDAMYWYRQDPGQGLRLIYYSQIVNDFQKGDIAEGYSVSREKKESFPLTVTSAQKNPTAFYLCASSHISGDTGELFFGEGSRLTVL.

This chain uses TRBV4-3 with TRBJ2-5; 16 bases map to TRBD2. The CDR3 has 18 amino acids. Losses at the gene ends were 3 bases for V and 3 bases for J; bases not matched to a gene: 7. Germline loops: CDR1 LGHNA, CDR2 YSLEER. The CDR3 DNA reads TGCGCCAGCAGCCAGGAATCCGGGACTAGCGGGAGGGAAGAGACCCAGTACTTC. This translates into CASSQESGTSGREETQYF.

The rearrangement joins TRBV9 to TRBJ2-1, with D maybe TRBD2 (6 bases). This CDR3 is built from 14 residues. The germline CDR1 and CDR2 sequences are SGDLS and YYNGEE. V lost 1 base to trimming and J lost 6 bases, with 11 bases between them. CDR3 nucleotides: TGTGCCAGCAGCGTATCAGGGACTGGCAATGAGCAGTTCTTC. Protein: CASSVSGTGNEQFF.

This clone showed up just a few times. This rearrangement joins TRBV10-1 to TRBJ2-7, with 7 bases identical to TRBD1. Per the germline V gene, CDR1 is WNHNN and CDR2 is SYGVQD (reference sequence). Trimming cost V 0 bases and J 1 base; bases outside gene matches: 3. The CDR3 sequence is 15 residues long. CDR3 DNA sequence: TGCGCCAGCAGTGAGTCCGGCAGGGGGTCCTACGAGCAGTACTTC. Amino acids: CASSESGRGSYEQYF.

V gene TRBV5-4 combines with J gene TRBJ2-1; TRBD1 agrees at 7 bases. This CDR3 contains 15 residues. The V gene end was trimmed by 5 bases and the J gene end by 4 bases; junction bases not matched to a gene: 9. From germline, CDR1 is SGHNT and CDR2 YYREEE (reference sequence). The CDR3 bases are TGTGCCAGCAGTCTCGCCGGGACAGTTTACAATGAGCAGTTCTTC. Its protein product is CASSLAGTVYNEQFF. Full variable domain (outside the CDR3, taken from reference TRBV5-4 and TRBJ2-1): ETGVTQSPTHLIKTRGQQVTLRCSSQSGHNTVSWYQQALGQGPQFIFQYYREEENGRGNFPPRFSGLQFPNYSSELNVNALELDDSALYLCASSLAGTVYNEQFFGPGTRLTVL.

In its sample, this clone was seen once. This sequence joins TRBV29-1 and TRBJ2-1; D ambiguous. CDR1 and CDR2 (germline): SQVTM, ANQGSEA. The CDR3 is 12 amino acids. V dropped 4 bases and J dropped 4 bases, with 8 bases sitting between them. This CDR3 is CSVVKMYNEQFF. CDR3 in DNA: TGCAGCGTTGTTAAGATGTACAATGAGCAGTTCTTC.

This clone was counted a single time. The genes are TRBV5-1 and TRBJ1-5; TRBD1 might be the D (5 bases). Trimming stripped 3 bases from V and 7 bases from J, with 14 bases between. The CDR3 sequence is 14 residues long. The V gene's germline CDR1 is SGHRS and CDR2 YFSETQ. DNA for the CDR3: TGCGCCAGCAGCTCGGGAGGGGAAGGCCAGCCCCAGCATTTT. Protein: CASSSGGEGQPQHF.

The rearrangement uses TRBV7-2 and TRBJ1-1; the D gene is possibly TRBD1 (6 bases). Germline loops: CDR1 SGHTA, CDR2 FQGNSA. The CDR3 runs to 16 residues. The V end lost 1 base, the J end lost 5 bases, and 17 bases lay between the germline ends. The CDR3 bases are TGTGCCAGCAGCTTAGGGACAGTAGGGCTGAGGACTGAAGCTTTCTTT. It translates to CASSLGTVGLRTEAFF.

This chain links TRBV9 with TRBJ2-3; D possibly corresponds to TRBD2 (6 bases). Germline values: CDR1 SGDLS, CDR2 YYNGEE. CDR3 size: 18 residues. Trimming pared 0 bases from V and 4 bases from J, leaving 21 bases between. The CDR3 spells CASSVANGRAGSADTQYF. CDR3 nucleotides: TGTGCCAGCAGCGTAGCAAACGGGCGAGCCGGGAGTGCAGATACGCAGTATTTT.

CDR3 region: CASSLDPGAGGAEQFF. Written as DNA, the CDR3 is TGTGCCAGCAGCTTAGACCCAGGAGCGGGAGGGGCTGAGCAGTTCTTC. The V call is TRBV11-2, the J call TRBJ2-1; TRBD2 aligns across 10 bases. The CDR3 spans 16 residues. Germline V CDR1 and CDR2: SGHAT, FQNNGV. After removal of 0 bases from V and 9 bases from J, the junction contained 8 bases not matched to a gene.

The chain is built from TRBV18 and TRBJ1-6, with a weak D call TRBD1 (5 bases). Trimming pared 1 base from V and 5 bases from J, leaving 9 bases between. The CDR3 has 15 amino acids. The germline CDR1 and CDR2 sequences are KGHSH and LQKENI. The CDR3 DNA is TGTGCCAGCTCACCACAACAGGCGGATAATTCACCCCTCCACTTT. This encodes CASSPQQADNSPLHF.

This clone was seen once. The V gene is TRBV30, the J gene TRBJ1-4; D call uncertain. The germline V gene has CDR1 GTSNPN and CDR2 SVGIG (reference sequence). Trimming removed 5 bases at V and 7 bases at J, with 17 bases between. This CDR3 has 14 amino acids. The CDR3 spells CAWAEGGKSEKLFF. The CDR3 bases are TGTGCCTGGGCCGAAGGCGGAAAATCTGAAAAACTGTTTTTT.

The V and J genes are TRBV30 and TRBJ1-2; D not resolved. This CDR3 region has 14 residues. With 0 bases removed from V and 4 bases from J, the gap between germline ends came to 12 bases. Germline lookup yields CDR1 GTSNPN and CDR2 SVGIG (reference sequence). Here the CDR3 DNA reads TGTGCCTGGAGTGTCGACCGGAGGCTCTATGGCTACACCTTC. This sequence encodes CAWSVDRRLYGYTF.

The gene calls are TRBV18 and TRBJ2-5, with 10 bases that match TRBD1. CDR3 length: 15 amino acids. Germline values: CDR1 KGHSH, CDR2 LQKENI. Trimming took 6 bases from V and 3 from J; bases not matched to a gene: 7. The CDR3 loop reads CASSPTGTGEETQYF. CDR3 coding DNA: TGTGCCAGCTCCCCAACCGGGACAGGGGAAGAGACCCAGTACTTC. The variable domain in full, completed from reference TRBV18 and TRBJ2-5, reads NAGVMQNPRHLVRRRGQEARLRCSPMKGHSHVYWYRQLPEEGLKFMVYLQKENIIDESGMPKERFSAEFPKEGPSILRIQQVVRGDSAAYFCASSPTGTGEETQYFGPGTRLLVL.

The chain links TRBV10-3 to TRBJ1-5; the match to TRBD1 covers 7 bases. Germline CDR1 and CDR2: ENHRY and SYGVKD. V shed 2 bases and J 9 bases; nucleotides not matched to a gene: 7. The CDR3 runs 14 residues. The CDR3 region has the DNA TGTGCCATCAGTGAGGAGGGGGCTTTACGGCCCCAGCATTTT. It yields the protein CAISEEGALRPQHF.

The chain employs TRBV7-2 and TRBJ1-1, with 8 bases that match TRBD1. After removal of 2 bases from V and 4 bases from J, the junction contained 6 bases not matched to a gene. Looked up from germline, CDR1 is SGHTA and CDR2 is FQGNSA. The CDR3 covers 15 residues. The DNA of the CDR3 is TGTGCCAGCAGCTTAACAGGGGGGATCGGCACTGAAGCTTTCTTT. It codes for CASSLTGGIGTEAFF.

This clone has a single count. The chain joins TRBV10-3 to TRBJ1-6; 9 bases fit TRBD1. V lost 3 bases and J lost 0; bases outside the gene matches: 3. CDR1 ENHRY and CDR2 SYGVKD come from the germline V gene. The CDR3 length is 17 residues. CDR3 in DNA: TGTGCCATCAGTGAAGGACAGGGGAGCTCCTATAATTCACCCCTCCACTTT. Translated: CAISEGQGSSYNSPLHF.